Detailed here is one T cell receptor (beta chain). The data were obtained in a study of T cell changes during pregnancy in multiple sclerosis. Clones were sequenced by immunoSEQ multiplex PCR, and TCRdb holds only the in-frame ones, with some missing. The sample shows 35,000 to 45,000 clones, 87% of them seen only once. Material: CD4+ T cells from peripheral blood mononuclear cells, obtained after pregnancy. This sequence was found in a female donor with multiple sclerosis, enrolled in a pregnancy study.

Here the CDR3 reads CASSDWDSSYEQYF. DNA of the CDR3: TGTGCCAGCAGTGATTGGGACAGCTCCTACGAGCAGTACTTC. This rearrangement joins TRBV6-6 to TRBJ2-7, with 7 nucleotides matching TRBD1. CDR3 length equals 14 residues. The germline V gene encodes CDR1 MNHNY and CDR2 SVGAGI (reference sequence). V lost 5 bases to trimming and J lost 0 bases; unmatched junction nucleotides: 4.